One sample yielded the 7 T cell receptor beta chains listed below, sequenced in a study of T cell responses to AZD1222 COVID-19 vaccine. Clones were read by immunoSEQ multiplex PCR, and TCRdb kept only the in-frame ones, dropping some. The sample shows under 110,000 clones, about 82% of them seen only once. The sequencing here drew on peripheral blood, taken on day 0 of AZD1222 vaccination. These receptors were collected from an adult in good health.

This chain connects TRBV19 to TRBJ1-4; D is unclear. The germline V gene encodes CDR1 LNHDA and CDR2 SQIVND (reference sequence). This CDR3 is built from 14 residues. Trimming took 3 bases from V and 7 from J, leaving 12 bases between them. CDR3 loop: CASSMAGWGEKLFF. CDR3 coding DNA: TGTGCCAGTAGTATGGCAGGCTGGGGTGAAAAACTGTTTTTT.

The count of this clone is one. This chain connects TRBV19 to TRBJ1-1, with 9 bases fitting TRBD1. Germline V CDR1 and CDR2: LNHDA, SQIVND (reference sequence). This CDR3 is built from 15 residues. V lost 9 bases, J lost 8 bases, and 16 bases stayed unmatched. The CDR3 loop reads CASFGTGWEPREAFF. The CDR3 bases are TGTGCCAGCTTCGGGACAGGGTGGGAGCCTCGCGAAGCTTTCTTT.

This clone was seen only once. The rearrangement links TRBV2 to TRBJ1-2; TRBD1 matches 10 bases. The CDR3 totals 14 residues. After removal of 6 bases from V and 2 bases from J, the junction contained 3 bases not matched to a gene. In germline, CDR1 is SNHLY, CDR2 FYNNEI. The chain's CDR3 is CASSPGQGNYGYTF. DNA of the CDR3: TGTGCCAGCAGCCCGGGACAGGGGAACTATGGCTACACCTTC.

In DNA, the CDR3 is TGTGCCAGCAGTAGTAGCGGGAGCAGTGAGCAGTTCTTC. It translates to CASSSSGSSEQFF. This rearrangement joins TRBV7-3 to TRBJ2-1; TRBD2 aligns across 9 bases. This CDR3 spans 13 amino acids. Trimming took 6 bases from V and 9 from J; bases not matched to a gene: 6. Per germline, CDR1 SGHTA and CDR2 FQGTGA.

The genes are TRBV19 and TRBJ1-2, with 7 bases identical to TRBD1. The trim removed 9 bases at V and 3 bases at J, leaving 13 bases unmatched. The CDR3 is made up of 15 amino acids. CDR1 and CDR2 (germline): LNHDA, SQIVND (reference sequence). CDR3 nucleotide sequence: TGTGCCAGCCAGGGGGACAGCCGGTTACACTATGGCTACACCTTC. It yields the protein CASQGDSRLHYGYTF. The complete variable domain, with remaining parts taken from reference TRBV19 and TRBJ1-2, reads DGGITQSPKYLFRKEGQNVTLSCEQNLNHDAMYWYRQDPGQGLRLIYYSQIVNDFQKGDIAEGYSVSREKKESFPLTVTSAQKNPTAFYLCASQGDSRLHYGYTFGSGTRLTVV.

V and J are TRBV5-1 and TRBJ2-3; 9 bases line up with TRBD2. After removal of 3 bases from V and 2 bases from J, the junction contained 13 bases not matched to a gene. The CDR3 has 18 amino acids. Germline V gene lookup returns CDR1 SGHRS and CDR2 YFSETQ. Here the CDR3 reads CASSSSLTSGLSTDTQYF. CDR3 DNA: TGCGCCAGCAGCTCTTCCCTGACTAGCGGACTCTCCACAGATACGCAGTATTTT.

This sequence joins TRBV7-9 and TRBJ1-2; unclear D gene. The germline gives CDR1 SEHNR, CDR2 FQNEAQ (reference sequence). Trimming cost V 1 base and J 7 bases, with 13 bases left between them. This CDR3 region has 14 residues. CDR3 protein: CASSLEEGTGGYTF. The CDR3 region has the DNA TGTGCCAGCAGCTTAGAGGAGGGAACTGGTGGCTACACCTTC.